The TCR beta chain under discussion was sequenced for a study of human T cells and chemical hapten exposure. General observations from the study: Among expanded TCRs, significantly more large CDR3 similarity clusters formed than among controls. TCRs exceeding a frequency of 1 in 1000 stayed unchanged under DPC sensitization.

The time point here: pre-sensitization, week 0. Noted treatment: therapeutic diphenylcyclopropenone sensitization with weekly scalp DPC. This clonotype was counted between two and nine times. Its antigen is undetermined. Each CDR3 protein gets one entry after TCRdb re-called the RACE reads with MiXCR. The top ten hold under 3% of the sample, which has some 200,000 distinct CDR3 sequences, around 30% seen once. Germline V gives CDR1 DFQATT, CDR2 SNEGSKA (reference sequence). The CDR3 runs to 10 residues. The V end was cut by 6 bases, the J end by 5 bases, with 6 bases between. This clonotype was obtained from a woman in her twenties or thirties with alopecia areata. Some clones in this sample may be carry-over from other donors' samples. The V call is TRBV20-1, the J call TRBJ2-3; D gene ambiguous. Sequenced here: whole blood, sampled in connection with sensitization to the hapten diphenylcyclopropenone (DPC). The CDR3 nucleotides read TGCAGTGCGGAGATAGATACGCAGTATTTT. The encoded protein is CSAEIDTQYF.